This T cell receptor beta chain was identified during a study of cytomegalovirus exposure and HLA in healthy donors (dated by TCRdb to about 2017). Regarding the complete study: An earlier analysis of roughly 610 of the donors reported about 300 Gb of sequence data and some 110 million unique TCR beta sequences obtained from about 200 million T cells. An early release covering about 600 HLA-typed donors comprised around 300 gigabases of sequencing data and around 80 million unique TCR sequences. Among the roughly 400 genotyped donors, about 85% belonged to the genetic ancestry cluster associated with self-reported Caucasian donors. The aim of the study was to test whether cataloging public T cell receptors could identify signatures of past pathogen exposure. Using immunosequencing, the study profiled T cell repertoires from 550 to 750 subjects and related those repertoires to cytomegalovirus serostatus. Along with the roughly 610-subject first cohort, a separate validation cohort of around 120 different subjects was used. High-throughput TCR immunosequencing, statistical association of individual TCRs with disease status, and machine learning were combined to predict cytomegalovirus infection status. To study patterns of TCR occurrence, a later analysis re-analyzed previously published TCR beta repertoires from several hundred donors and added high-resolution HLA genotyping. Rather than drawing on any new phenotypic data, the later analysis identified candidate immune exposures from TCR beta sequences and the way those sequences occurred across donors. An earlier analysis of 587 of the donors applied high-throughput TCR beta sequencing to assess whether each TCR beta V gene segment acted as functional or pseudogenic. Donor age, sex, ethnicity and CMV serostatus were compiled alongside the repertoire data. In a later genetic analysis, genome-wide SNP genotypes for 398 of the 666 donors were used, and that subset was treated as a discovery cohort. All discovery cohort repertoires had been generated using a single sequencing platform. Both class I and class II loci were covered by HLA typing, at four-digit resolution. The number of typed donors differed by locus: about 620-640 for A, B, C, DRB1 and DQB1; 500 to 550 for DQA1; 606 for DPA1; and 400 to 480 for DPB1. A handful of DR-DQ haplotypes were handled as single units for association and clustering because linkage in the cohort was strong. On average, about 200,000 unique TCR beta nucleotide sequences were sequenced per donor among about 400 genotyped donors of the cohort, with roughly 19% of those sequences being non-productive. Overall study results and their limits: When HLA alleles, especially DR and DQ, strongly co-occurred, TCR associations were difficult to assign to individual alleles. A later genetic analysis reported fewer N-insertions in productive TCRs among donors in an Asian-associated ancestry cluster than the approximately 670-donor mean. A further reported finding was that TCR beta sequences accurately predicted the HLA-A and HLA-B alleles for most subjects in the first cohort. Immune exposure information for the cohort was limited to CMV serostatus. In a later analysis, most CMV-associated TCR beta chains were found to appear HLA-restricted, with HLA associations seemingly driven largely by CMV exposure. According to the authors, the approach could potentially be generalized to other disease states and immunological phenotypes. Some IMGT-functional V segments, including TRBV6-2 and TRBV6-3, could not be distinguished by the 87-base-pair reads and were therefore excluded. In a later analysis, HLA-associated TCR beta chains were found to be more clonally expanded and to have lower generation probabilities than equally common non-associated chains. The presence/absence analyses assumed that sequencing depth was roughly uniform across donors, and that assumption may not be true. Cytomegalovirus status was reported to be diagnosed by the classifier with high specificity and sensitivity in both the original and validation cohorts. Only TCR beta chains were sequenced in this cohort, and the absence of alpha or paired-chain data limited detectable features. The earlier analysis of approximately 560 of the donors excluded over 15 rarely observed V segments, including chromosome 9 orphons, because counts were too low. A group of highly shared sequence variants was considered likely to be a technical artifact of the sequencing pipeline. Several of the top co-occurrence clusters appeared to be linked to parvovirus B19, influenza, CMV and Epstein-Barr virus, according to a later analysis. Across donors, most TCR sequences were observed very rarely, whereas some public TCRs were present in many individuals. V-gene and J-gene trimming of TCR beta chains was associated with a missense DCLRE1C variant in a later genetic analysis, and the association was replicated in an independent cohort. Linkage disequilibrium might explain the correlated functional status among segregating V segments, but an unknown experimental factor could not be ruled out. Specific HLA alleles were associated with 15,000 to 20,000 TCR beta sequences at a false discovery rate of 0.05 in a later analysis. In the study, some 160 TCR beta chains were listed as associated with cytomegalovirus. According to a later analysis, TCR association rates differed among HLA loci, with DRB1 alleles showing the most associated TCRs and HLA-C alleles showing the fewest. HLA typing was unavailable for some donors at each locus, so association tests used only the typed subset. A few of the identified cytomegalovirus-associated TCR beta chains were confirmed in vitro to be specific for cytomegalovirus antigens. In an earlier analysis of 587 of the donors, most TCR beta V segments appeared in productive rearrangements about 87% or about 30% of the time, broadly matching IMGT annotations.

Sequences SGHNT (CDR1) and YYREEE (CDR2) are obtained from the germline V gene (reference sequence). The CDR3 spans 15 residues, from the cysteine through the phenylalanine. The entry retains the CDR3 DNA only, 45 bases that are in frame from base 1. Libraries were constructed by the immunoSEQ multiplex PCR assay. A mixture of 60 forward primers for TCR Vbeta segments and 13 reverse primers for TCR Jbeta segments was used in the multiplex PCR. A multiplex PCR assay on genomic DNA amplified the CDR3 region of rearranged TCR beta genes. The Illumina HiSeq System was used to sequence the amplified TCR beta libraries as 87-base-pair reads. The authors' analysis ran thus. A later analysis counted about 82 million unique TCR beta chains across the 640 or so repertoires, and around 9.9 million of these chains were shared by at least two donors. Raw reads were error-corrected and collapsed into unique sequences with a nearest-neighbor algorithm that merged closely related sequences to remove PCR and sequencing errors. V, D and J gene segments were assigned by aligning CDR3 sequences to IMGT reference sequences. For a sequence to be retained, at least a six-nucleotide match to both a V gene segment and a J gene segment was required. A rearrangement was called productive if the CDR3 had no stop codons and remained in frame with V and J, and every other rearrangement was called non-productive. CDR3 was defined by IMGT convention, running from the second conserved V-encoded cysteine to the conserved J-encoded phenylalanine. The earlier analysis of about 590 of the donors excluded sequences that lacked an unambiguous match to a single V gene segment. An earlier analysis of 587 of the donors called V segments functional above 56.7% productive rearrangements and segregating when the between-donor standard deviation exceeded 5%. To diagnose cytomegalovirus status from the catalog of TCR beta chain sequences, a statistical classification framework was built. A later analysis assigned V and J genes by comparing TCR nucleotide sequences with IMGT/GENE-DB human TR gene sequences. Using the TCRdist pipeline, a later analysis assigned CDR3 sequences along with most-parsimonious VDJ recombination scenarios. In a later analysis, each TCR beta chain was defined by its CDR3 amino acid sequence together with its V-gene family, and reads without a unique V-gene family were excluded. As a way to deal with suspected cross-contamination and a sequencing artifact, a later analysis dropped more than 500 nucleotide sequences that were highly shared and had low generation probability. A later analysis calculated a clonal expansion index for each public chain from normalized within-repertoire ranks of inferred template counts. Generation probabilities in a later analysis came from a VDJ recombination model fitted to out-of-frame rearrangements, and those results were checked against IGoR. Hypergeometric tests were used in a later analysis to score TCR-TCR, TCR-HLA and TCR-CMV co-occurrence, with a repertoire-size bias correction applied to the TCR pairs. In a later analysis, false discovery rates were estimated by permuting HLA or CMV assignments 20 times. In a later analysis, co-occurring TCRs were grouped using DBSCAN, with TCRdist sequence similarity added in when clustering inside HLA-allele-positive subsets. Repertoires with fewer than 30,000 or more than 120,000 public chains were left out of co-occurrence clustering, as were a few repertoires with anomalous nucleotide sharing. This immuneACCESS table, as held by TCRdb, lists in-frame sequences with V and J called but not all clones. Of the missing ones, under half trace to an unresolved V gene in checked studies; the others have no known cause. V, J and clone size derive from that table, while D and trimming were established from the DNA sequence. The table for this sample lists about 160,000 clones; 82% of them were counted only once. The leading ten clones occupy about 10% of the sample.

Notes on this clone: There is no known antigen for this receptor. A read error may account for a junction end that differs from germline. Other nucleotide sequences in the sample specify the same CDR3.

In total, roughly 670 healthy bone marrow donors made up the cohort. Cohort members were all nominally healthy when sampled, although unrecorded immune exposures were likely present. The donor tested CMV seropositive, placing the donor among the 289 seropositive members of the cohort. A peripheral blood sample was provided by each donor, and peripheral blood mononuclear cells were used for TCR beta sequencing. Genomic DNA extraction from the blood cell samples was performed with the Qiagen DNeasy Blood Extraction Kit. Sample: PBMCs. This TCR was sampled from a man aged 45-65 years in good health and CMV-seropositive. The rearranged chain carries TRBV5-4 and TRBJ2-7; 7 of the junction bases match TRBD2. The CDR3 has the sequence CASTPAPSGTYEQYF. The nucleotide sequence reads TGTGCCAGCACCCCGGCGCCTAGCGGAACCTATGAGCAGTACTTC.